This T cell receptor (beta chain) was identified in a study of T cell clones after liver transplantation. For the study at large: Immunosuppression withdrawal was tried within 2 years after liver transplantation in this trial. Until 12-24 months post-transplant, subjects got standard immunosuppression and no induction. Study-level results: A significant post-transplant drop in circulating graft-donor-reactive CD4 TCRbeta sequences occurred in most of the 8 subjects.

Regarding this clone: Antigen unknown.

The assay was immunoSEQ multiplex PCR, and TCRdb's table has in-frame clones only and misses some. Of tens of thousands of clones listed, around four fifths are singletons. Looked up from germline, CDR1 is MNHNS and CDR2 is SASEGT. V lost 4 bases, J lost 1 base, and 2 bases stayed unmatched. There are 14 residues in the CDR3. The receptor comes from a human patient who received a liver transplant. Some T cells may have originated in the graft donor. J is TRBJ1-1 and V is TRBV6-1, with 8 bases matching TRBD1. Here the sequenced sample was CD4+ T cells from blood, taken almost 47 months after liver transplant. The CDR3 DNA sequence: TGTGCCAGCAGTGTCGACAGGGGGAACACTGAAGCTTTCTTT. Translation: CASSVDRGNTEAFF.